The 10 T cell receptor beta chains below all came from one sample that was sequenced in a study of metastatic and nonmetastatic thyroid tumors. Patients had received no treatment of any kind before thyroid surgery. Via MiXCR, TCRdb re-called the PCR reads. The table records 30,000 to 35,000 clones, approximately 15% of them present only once. The sequenced sample consisted of blood. The receptors here all came from a female donor with papillary thyroid cancer or a benign thyroid nodule (not recorded which). Some clones in this sample may be carry-over from other donors' samples.

This clone was seen many times. The chain recombines TRBV30 with TRBJ2-2; 7 nucleotides line up with TRBD2. V shed 3 bases and J 7 bases; nucleotides not matched to a gene: 5. This CDR3 is 13 amino acids long. Germline assignment: CDR1 GTSNPN and CDR2 SVGIG (reference sequence). The CDR3 loop is CAWRGLSVGELFF. The CDR3 nucleotides read TGTGCCTGGAGGGGACTATCGGTCGGGGAGCTGTTTTTT.

With regard to this clone: Given the absence of the conserved phenylalanine or tryptophan at the CDR3 end, a read error is likely. The DNA for the CDR3 is TGCGCCAGCAGGATACCCGGGGGGGGAGGCTATACTGAAGCTTTCTCT. Amino acids: CASRIPGGGGYTEAFS. The V gene is TRBV28, the J gene TRBJ1-1, with TRBD1 as a possible D gene (5 bases). Per the germline V gene, CDR1 is MDHEN and CDR2 is SYDVKM. The CDR3 sequence is 16 residues long.

This clone occurred many times. The chain employs TRBV18 and TRBJ2-7, with 11 bases fitting TRBD1. CDR3 size: 15 residues. Germline CDR1 reads KGHSH; CDR2 reads LQKENI. V was clipped by 4 bases and J by 3 bases; unmatched bases: 5. CDR3 nucleotides: TGTGCCAGCTCACTCGCCGGGACAGGGGGCTACGAGCAGTACTTC. It yields the protein CASSLAGTGGYEQYF.

The gene calls are TRBV6-2 or TRBV6-3 and TRBJ2-7; 13 bases align to TRBD2. Germline loops: CDR1 MNHEY, CDR2 SVGEGT. The CDR3 length is 14 residues. The V gene end was trimmed by 6 bases and the J gene end by 6 bases; junction bases not matched to a gene: 5. The DNA for the CDR3 is TGTGCCAGCAGCCACGGACTAGCGGGAGTCGAGCAGTACTTC. Residues: CASSHGLAGVEQYF.

This chain connects TRBV18 to TRBJ2-1; the match to TRBD2 covers 13 bases. The J segment lost 8 bases and the V segment lost 3 bases, leaving 4 bases of the junction unmatched. Germline assignment: CDR1 KGHSH and CDR2 LQKENI. The CDR3 runs 15 residues. The CDR3 nucleotides read TGTGCCAGCTCACCGACTAGCGGGAGGCCACATGAGCAGTTCTTC. It translates to CASSPTSGRPHEQFF.

This clone was seen repeatedly, ten times or more. The V gene is TRBV6-2 or TRBV6-3, the J gene TRBJ2-5; no reliable D call. Trimming shortened V by 2 bases and J by 5 bases, and 9 bases separated the two germline ends. Germline V gene sequence: CDR1 MNHEY, CDR2 SVGEGT. This CDR3 comprises 13 residues. CDR3 nucleotide sequence: TGTGCCAGCAGTTACGCAAGGATCGAGACCCAGTACTTC. Its translation: CASSYARIETQYF.

This clone has just a few counts. In this CDR3 the conserved last residue, phenylalanine or tryptophan, is missing, so a read error is likely. V and J are TRBV24-1 and TRBJ2-3; D call uncertain. The V gene's germline CDR1 is KGHDR and CDR2 SFDVKD. The CDR3 is made up of 11 amino acids. Deletions cut 10 bases from V and 7 bases from J, with 11 bases between. Written as DNA, the CDR3 is TGTGCCACGGGAATAGGTTATACGCAGTATTCT. Translating it yields CATGIGYTQYS.

On this clone itself: This CDR3 fails to terminate in the conserved phenylalanine or tryptophan, so it likely reflects a read error. This chain links TRBV10-3 with TRBJ2-1; D gene unclear. CDR1 and CDR2 (germline): ENHRY, SYGVKD. The CDR3 covers 12 residues. The ends were cut back, 8 bases at V and 7 bases at J, with 12 bases in the middle. The CDR3 DNA reads TGTGCCATCGGCACCGAGTGTAATGAGCAGTTCCTC. It is translated as CAIGTECNEQFL.

This clone came up a few times. J is TRBJ1-2 and V is TRBV6-2 or TRBV6-3, with a possible D match to TRBD1 (6 bases). Germline V CDR1 and CDR2: MNHEY, SVGEGT. The CDR3 length is 14 residues. The V end lost 5 bases, the J end lost 14 bases, and 24 bases lay between the germline ends. The CDR3 nucleotides read TGTGCCAGCAGTCTTACAGGGCGACTCGGGGGGGAGACCTTC. It specifies CASSLTGRLGGETF.

This clone was observed many times. This sequence joins TRBV20-1 and TRBJ2-7, with D tentatively TRBD2 (6 bases). The germline CDR1 and CDR2 sequences are DFQATT and SNEGSKA (reference sequence). CDR3 length: 13 amino acids. The V gene lost 3 bases and the J gene lost 5 bases, with 14 bases spanning the gap. The CDR3 region is CSASRDFSHEQYF. CDR3 nucleotide sequence: TGCAGTGCTAGTCGGGACTTTTCCCACGAGCAGTACTTC.